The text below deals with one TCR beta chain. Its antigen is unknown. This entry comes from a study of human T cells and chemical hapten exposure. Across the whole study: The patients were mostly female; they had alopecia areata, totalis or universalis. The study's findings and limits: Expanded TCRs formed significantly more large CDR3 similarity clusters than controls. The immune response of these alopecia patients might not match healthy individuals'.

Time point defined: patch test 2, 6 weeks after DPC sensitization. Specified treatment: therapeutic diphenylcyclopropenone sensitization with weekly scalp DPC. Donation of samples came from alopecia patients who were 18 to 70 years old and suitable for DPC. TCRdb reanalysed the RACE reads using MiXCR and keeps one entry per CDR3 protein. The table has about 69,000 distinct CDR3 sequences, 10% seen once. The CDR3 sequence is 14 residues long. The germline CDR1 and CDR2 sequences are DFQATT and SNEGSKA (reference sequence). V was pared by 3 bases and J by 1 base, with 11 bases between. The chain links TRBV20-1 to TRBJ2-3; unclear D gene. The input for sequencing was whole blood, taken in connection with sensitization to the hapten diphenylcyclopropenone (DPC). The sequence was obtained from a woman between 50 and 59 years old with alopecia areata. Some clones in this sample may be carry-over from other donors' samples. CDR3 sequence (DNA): TGCAGTGCTAGCAAACCGACGGGCACAGATACGCAGTATTTT. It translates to CSASKPTGTDTQYF.